The next 30 T cell receptor beta chains were all read from a single sample in a study of blood T cell repertoires in COVID-19. Sequenced by immunoSEQ multiplex PCR; TCRdb stores in-frame clones only, minus some. The sample includes 150,000 to 200,000 clones, approximately 80% of them seen just once. The sequenced sample was peripheral blood. The receptors here all came from a man aged 45 to 65 who had recovered from COVID-19.

The chain is built from TRBV27 and TRBJ1-1; the match to TRBD1 covers 9 bases. This CDR3 region has 16 residues. The V segment lost 0 bases and the J segment 4 bases; nucleotides outside the gene matches: 6. CDR1 MNHEY and CDR2 SMNVEV come from the germline V gene (reference sequence). CDR3: CASSLSGTGWSTEAFF. DNA for the CDR3: TGTGCCAGCAGTTTATCAGGGACAGGGTGGAGCACTGAAGCTTTCTTT.

Details on this clone: The sample has other DNA sequences that encode this CDR3 too. The rearrangement uses TRBV2 and TRBJ2-7; TRBD1 matches at 9 bases. The CDR3 is made up of 13 amino acids. The junction had 2 bases not matched to a gene; V was cut back by 3 bases and J by 5 bases. Germline assignment: CDR1 SNHLY and CDR2 FYNNEI. CDR3 residues: CASSEDRGDEQYF. The CDR3 bases are TGTGCCAGCAGTGAGGACAGGGGAGACGAGCAGTACTTC.

This clone was detected only once. V is TRBV28 and J is TRBJ1-2; TRBD1 might be the D (5 bases). The CDR3 runs 12 residues. Germline CDR1 and CDR2: MDHEN and SYDVKM. The V end was cut by 4 bases, the J end by 8 bases, with 11 bases between. The CDR3 nucleotides read TGTGCCAGCAGTTCAGGGTTTCGGGGCTACACCTTC. The encoded protein is CASSSGFRGYTF.

V is TRBV7-3 and J is TRBJ1-5, with 8 bases matching TRBD1. Looked up from germline, CDR1 is SGHTA and CDR2 is FQGTGA. CDR3 length: 18 amino acids. With 5 bases clipped from V and 0 bases from J, the junction kept 12 bases outside the gene matches. DNA for the CDR3: TGTGCCAGCAGCCATGACCGGGACAGGCACTATAGCAATCAGCCCCAGCATTTT. It yields the protein CASSHDRDRHYSNQPQHF.

This clone was seen just once. The gene calls are TRBV4-2 and TRBJ1-2; possibly TRBD1 for D (6 bases). Trimming took off 0 bases at V and 4 bases at J, with 15 bases between the two ends. This CDR3 contains 16 residues. CDR1 is LGHNA, CDR2 YNFKEQ, per germline. The CDR3 DNA is TGTGCCAGCAGCCAAGATGGGACACCTTCTCGCTATGGCTACACCTTC. Its protein product is CASSQDGTPSRYGYTF.

This sequence joins TRBV27 and TRBJ2-3; perhaps TRBD1 as D (6 bases). In germline, CDR1 is MNHEY, CDR2 SMNVEV (reference sequence). The CDR3 loop spans 15 amino acids. The V end was cut by 1 base, the J end by 3 bases, with 11 bases between. The CDR3 nucleotides are TGTGCCAGCAGTTTATTTTCCAGGGGAACAGATACGCAGTATTTT. It yields the protein CASSLFSRGTDTQYF.

The chain links TRBV6-5 to TRBJ2-7, with TRBD2 matching 12 bases. Germline loops: CDR1 MNHEY, CDR2 SVGAGI. V shed 5 bases and J 8 bases; nucleotides not matched to a gene: 7. CDR3 length: 14 amino acids. The DNA of the CDR3 is TGTGCCAGCAGTAGGACTAGCGGGACAGTGCAGCAGTACTTC. It codes for CASSRTSGTVQQYF.

J is TRBJ1-1 and V is TRBV16; TRBD1 agrees at 11 bases. The V gene end was trimmed by 3 bases and the J gene end by 4 bases; junction bases not matched to a gene: 4. There are 15 residues in the CDR3. Germline V gene lookup returns CDR1 KGHSY and CDR2 FQNENV. CDR3: CASSHRDRGGTEAFF. In DNA, the CDR3 is TGTGCCAGCAGCCACCGGGACAGGGGGGGCACTGAAGCTTTCTTT.

The rearrangement uses TRBV3-1 (or the pseudogene TRBV3-2) and TRBJ1-6; perhaps TRBD1 as D (5 bases). Per germline, CDR1 LGHDT and CDR2 YNNKEL (reference sequence). The CDR3 length is 13 residues. V was shortened by 0 bases and J by 10 bases, with 7 bases between the two germline ends. CDR3 loop: CASSQEGRSPLHF. CDR3 DNA sequence: TGTGCCAGCAGCCAAGAGGGGCGATCACCCCTCCACTTT.

The CDR3 region is CASSEGRAVNRSPLHF. CDR3 bases: TGTGCCAGCAGTGAAGGGAGGGCAGTTAATCGTTCACCCCTCCACTTT. The V and J genes are TRBV6-1 and TRBJ1-6, with unresolved D. This CDR3 region has 16 residues. The V and J ends lost 1 base and 9 bases respectively, with 16 bases between them. CDR1 is MNHNS, CDR2 SASEGT, per germline.

The chain links TRBV2 to TRBJ2-7; 10 nucleotides match TRBD2. Germline values: CDR1 SNHLY, CDR2 FYNNEI. With V trimmed by 5 bases and J by 6 bases, 4 bases remained unmatched. This CDR3 has 13 amino acids. CDR3 nucleotide sequence: TGTGCCAGCAGTTTCCCTAGCGGGGGCGAGCAGTACTTC. It yields the protein CASSFPSGGEQYF.

V usage is TRBV7-6 and J usage is TRBJ2-1, with D maybe TRBD2 (5 bases). The CDR3 extends over 15 amino acids. The germline CDR1 and CDR2 sequences are SGHVS and FNYEAQ. V was shortened by 5 bases and J by 6 bases, with 17 bases between the two germline ends. As DNA, the CDR3 is TGTGCCAGCAGCCCCCCGGCTAGTCGGGGCAATGAGCAGTTCTTC. Amino acid sequence: CASSPPASRGNEQFF.

This sequence joins TRBV7-2 and TRBJ1-2; 10 bases are shared with TRBD1. This CDR3 has 12 amino acids. V was pared by 4 bases and J by 11 bases, with 4 bases of the junction left unmatched. Per the germline V gene, CDR1 is SGHTA and CDR2 is FQGNSA. The CDR3 sequence: CASSSRQGAYTF. The CDR3 DNA sequence: TGTGCCAGCAGCTCCCGACAGGGGGCTTACACCTTC. The variable domain in full, completed from reference TRBV7-2 and TRBJ1-2, reads GAGVSQSPSNKVTEKGKDVELRCDPISGHTALYWYRQSLGQGLEFLIYFQGNSAPDKSGLPSDRFSAERTGGSVSTLTIQRTQQEDSAVYLCASSSRQGAYTFGSGTRLTVV.

The chain employs TRBV25-1 and TRBJ2-7; D gene ambiguous. The ends were cut back, 2 bases at V and 4 bases at J, with 12 bases in the middle. Germline V gene lookup returns CDR1 MGHDK and CDR2 SYGVNS. This CDR3 is built from 14 residues. The CDR3 loop reads CASSETFSRYEQYF. The DNA of the CDR3 is TGTGCCAGCAGTGAAACCTTTAGCCGGTACGAGCAGTACTTC.

The J gene is TRBJ1-6, the V gene TRBV19; 7 nucleotides match TRBD1. The CDR3 totals 16 residues. Losses at the gene ends were 2 bases for V and 6 bases for J; bases not matched to a gene: 7. Germline V gives CDR1 LNHDA, CDR2 SQIVND (reference sequence). CDR3 DNA sequence: TGTGCCAGTAGTATAATCTCGACAGGGAGTAATTCACCCCTCCACTTT. Its translation: CASSIISTGSNSPLHF.

The genes are TRBV27 and TRBJ1-1; TRBD1 aligns across 9 bases. Looked up from germline, CDR1 is MNHEY and CDR2 is SMNVEV (reference sequence). CDR3 size: 13 residues. The trim removed 5 bases at V and 7 bases at J, leaving 5 bases unmatched. The CDR3: CASSMGQGVEAFF. CDR3 DNA sequence: TGTGCCAGCAGTATGGGACAGGGAGTTGAAGCTTTCTTT.

The DNA of the CDR3 is TGTGCCAGCAGCTCCCGGGAGTTTAGCACAGATACGCAGTATTTT. Residues: CASSSREFSTDTQYF. The gene calls are TRBV7-9 and TRBJ2-3, with D perhaps TRBD2 (6 bases). Germline CDR1 reads SEHNR; CDR2 reads FQNEAQ (reference sequence). V lost 4 bases to trimming and J lost 0 bases, with 11 bases between them. CDR3 length: 15 residues.

V usage is TRBV10-1 and J usage is TRBJ2-3; TRBD2 aligns across 13 bases. This CDR3 contains 17 residues. CDR1 is WNHNN and CDR2 is SYGVQD in the germline V gene (reference sequence). Trimming cost V 3 bases and J 4 bases; bases outside gene matches: 7. The CDR3 here is CASSDPGTSGTSDTQYF. The CDR3 DNA reads TGCGCCAGCAGTGACCCTGGGACTAGCGGGACGTCAGATACGCAGTATTTT.

V usage is TRBV7-2 and J usage is TRBJ1-3, with TRBD1 as a possible D gene (6 bases). The V end lost 3 bases, the J end lost 4 bases, and 16 bases lay between the germline ends. Germline CDR1 SGHTA, CDR2 FQGNSA. The CDR3 loop spans 16 amino acids. The CDR3 DNA is TGTGCCAGCAGCTTCGCCCTCGGGACAACCGGAAACACCATATATTTT. It translates to CASSFALGTTGNTIYF.

The V call is TRBV30, the J call TRBJ1-1, with unresolved D. The CDR3 spans 11 residues. Per germline, CDR1 GTSNPN and CDR2 SVGIG (reference sequence). V dropped 4 bases and J dropped 8 bases, with 11 bases sitting between them. Here the CDR3 DNA reads TGTGCCTGGACCACCGGGGTAGAAGCTTTCTTT. It codes for CAWTTGVEAFF.

The chain recombines TRBV7-7 with TRBJ2-5; TRBD2 agrees at 7 bases. The CDR3 covers 14 residues. Germline V gene lookup returns CDR1 SSHAT and CDR2 FNYEAQ (reference sequence). After removal of 5 bases from V and 1 base from J, the junction contained 4 bases not matched to a gene. The CDR3 DNA reads as TGTGCCAGCAGCCCCGGGACTACCCAAGAGACCCAGTACTTC. This gives the protein CASSPGTTQETQYF.

V is TRBV3-1 (or the pseudogene TRBV3-2) and J is TRBJ1-5, with TRBD1 matching over 8 bases. Germline loops: CDR1 LGHDT, CDR2 YNNKEL (reference sequence). V was clipped by 4 bases and J by 5 bases; unmatched bases: 7. CDR3 length: 15 amino acids. As DNA, the CDR3 is TGTGCCAGCAGCCGCATACAGGGGGTGGATCAGCCCCAGCATTTT. Residues: CASSRIQGVDQPQHF.

The chain links TRBV28 to TRBJ1-1; TRBD1 matches 7 bases. In germline, CDR1 is MDHEN, CDR2 SYDVKM. The J segment lost 11 bases and the V segment lost 3 bases, leaving 9 bases of the junction unmatched. This CDR3 has 13 residues. This CDR3 is CASSFAQGSYAFF. The CDR3 DNA reads as TGTGCCAGCAGTTTCGCACAGGGGTCCTATGCTTTCTTT.

The chain joins TRBV7-3 to TRBJ2-1, with TRBD2 matching over 7 bases. V lost 5 bases to trimming and J lost 9 bases; unmatched junction nucleotides: 4. The CDR3 runs to 12 residues. Germline V CDR1 and CDR2: SGHTA, FQGTGA. Here the CDR3 DNA reads TGTGCCAGCAGCGTAGCTAGCGGTGAGCAGTTCTTC. Translation gives CASSVASGEQFF.

The rearrangement links TRBV4-3 to TRBJ1-2; D uncertain. Trimming shortened V by 0 bases and J by 3 bases, and 14 bases separated the two germline ends. This CDR3 has 16 residues. The germline V gene encodes CDR1 LGHNA and CDR2 YSLEER. The CDR3 DNA reads as TGCGCCAGCAGCCAAGAAGCGGCAGCACCCCACTATGGCTACACCTTC. This sequence encodes CASSQEAAAPHYGYTF.

The chain has TRBV18 and TRBJ1-5, with D possibly TRBD1 on 5 matching bases. The germline V gene encodes CDR1 KGHSH and CDR2 LQKENI. Trimming took 3 bases from V and 5 from J, leaving 11 bases between them. The CDR3 sequence is 14 residues long. CDR3: CASSPDKTYQPQHF. CDR3 DNA sequence: TGTGCCAGCTCACCGGACAAGACTTATCAGCCCCAGCATTTT.

The V call is TRBV3-1 (or the pseudogene TRBV3-2), the J call TRBJ2-1; perhaps TRBD2 as D (5 bases). Trimming took 2 bases from V and 8 from J, leaving 16 bases between them. Looked up from germline, CDR1 is LGHDT and CDR2 is YNNKEL (reference sequence). This CDR3 contains 15 residues. CDR3 residues: CASSQFRSGGDEQFF. The CDR3 nucleotides read TGTGCCAGCAGCCAATTTCGTAGTGGAGGAGATGAGCAGTTCTTC.

The chain uses TRBV27 and TRBJ1-2; TRBD1 matches at 9 bases. Germline V gene data show CDR1 as MNHEY and CDR2 as SMNVEV (reference sequence). J was trimmed by 5 bases and V by 1 base; bases with no gene match: 8. The CDR3 is 16 amino acids. CDR3 in DNA: TGTGCCAGCAGTTTATTTTTTCGGGACAGGGCATATGGCTACACCTTC. Translating gives CASSLFFRDRAYGYTF.

This sequence joins TRBV30 and TRBJ2-7; TRBD2 agrees at 10 bases. Germline V gives CDR1 GTSNPN, CDR2 SVGIG (reference sequence). CDR3 size: 15 residues. The J segment lost 5 bases and the V segment lost 3 bases, leaving 10 bases of the junction unmatched. The CDR3, as DNA: TGTGCCTGGAGAGCTAGCGGGAGAGTATCGGACGAGCAGTACTTC. Its protein is CAWRASGRVSDEQYF.

The chain recombines TRBV6-5 with TRBJ1-5; TRBD1 might be the D (5 bases). The CDR3 contains 16 residues. Germline CDR1 is MNHEY and CDR2 is SVGAGI. Deletions cut 0 bases from V and 0 bases from J, with 9 bases between. The DNA for the CDR3 is TGTGCCAGCAGTTACTCTCTGACAGATAGCAATCAGCCCCAGCATTTT. Translating gives CASSYSLTDSNQPQHF.